The 18 T cell receptor beta chains below come from one sample, sequenced in a study of blood T cells in healthy people across ages. Combining a sample-barcoded 5' primer with a J-beta primer mix, a second PCR ran for about 7 to 12 cycles. MiXCR was run by TCRdb on the 5' RACE reads, yielding one entry per CDR3 protein. The sample comprises some 920,000 distinct CDR3 sequences, just over 50% of which are singletons, and 20% to 25% rests with the top ten. Material for sequencing was blood. These receptors came from a woman in her sixties in good health.

Comment on this clonotype: One end of the junction varies from germline; a read error may be responsible. CDR3 nucleotides: TGTTCCAGCAGTCTGGGGCCCATCCAGTACTTC. It translates to CSSSLGPIQYF. V is TRBV6-6 and J is TRBJ2-5, with a tentative D call TRBD1 (5 bases). Germline lookup yields CDR1 MNHNY and CDR2 SVGAGI (reference sequence). CDR3 length equals 11 residues.

This CDR3 reads CASNLVDSAYNEQFF. The CDR3 DNA reads as TGTGCCAGCAATCTGGTCGACTCAGCCTACAATGAGCAGTTCTTC. V is TRBV12-3 or TRBV12-4 and J is TRBJ2-1, with D unclear. This CDR3 comprises 15 residues. V shed 7 bases and J shed 2 bases, with 15 bases lying between them.

V is TRBV20-1 and J is TRBJ2-1, with 8 bases that match TRBD2. The CDR3 has 15 residues. Trimming removed 6 bases from V and 0 bases from J; junction bases left unmatched: 7. Germline CDR1 reads DFQATT; CDR2 reads SNEGSKA (reference sequence). CDR3 coding DNA: TGCAGTGCAATAAGAAGCGGGAGCTCCTACAATGAGCAGTTCTTC. Its translation is CSAIRSGSSYNEQFF.

The genes are TRBV9 and TRBJ2-3; D is uncertain. V lost 3 bases and J lost 6, with 14 bases in between. Looked up from germline, CDR1 is SGDLS and CDR2 is YYNGEE. This CDR3 contains 14 residues. The CDR3 reads CASSATQPSDTQYF. CDR3 bases: TGTGCCAGCAGCGCTACCCAACCATCGGATACGCAGTATTTT.

This rearrangement joins TRBV14 to TRBJ1-4, with D perhaps matching TRBD1 (6 bases). Trimming took off 5 bases at V and 8 bases at J, with 21 bases between the two ends. CDR1 is SGHDN and CDR2 is FVKESK in the germline V gene. The CDR3 consists of 16 residues. CDR3 nucleotides: TGTGCCAGCAGCGAGCGAACAGGGAAAGGAATCGAAAAACTGTTTTTT. Its translation: CASSERTGKGIEKLFF.

In this sample, this clonotype turned up once. The rearrangement joins TRBV3-1 to TRBJ1-2; D unresolved. Per germline, CDR1 LGHDT and CDR2 YNNKEL (reference sequence). V was shortened by 4 bases and J by 4 bases, with 19 bases between the two germline ends. This CDR3 has 16 residues. The CDR3 loop reads CASSPSSNKGTYGYTF. The CDR3 DNA reads as TGTGCCAGCAGCCCCTCATCCAACAAGGGTACCTATGGCTACACCTTC.

The chain is built from TRBV28 and TRBJ1-1; no clear D gene. The CDR3 runs to 14 residues. Germline V gene data show CDR1 as MDHEN and CDR2 as SYDVKM. The V and J ends lost 5 bases and 4 bases respectively, with 14 bases between them. CDR3 residues: CASSAPGVGTEAFF. Here the CDR3 DNA reads TGTGCCAGCAGTGCCCCCGGGGTCGGCACTGAAGCTTTCTTT.

The chain links TRBV4-2 to TRBJ2-2; D is possibly TRBD2 (6 bases). Per germline, CDR1 LGHNA and CDR2 YNFKEQ. V lost 0 bases and J lost 2, with 13 bases in between. This CDR3 is built from 17 residues. CDR3 sequence: CASSQDRRGINTGELFF. The CDR3 DNA reads TGTGCCAGCAGCCAAGATCGCCGCGGGATCAACACCGGGGAGCTGTTTTTT.

This clonotype has only a few counts. The rearrangement uses TRBV24-1 and TRBJ2-5; maybe TRBD1 (6 bases). The CDR3 length is 14 residues. Trimming stripped 9 bases from V and 0 bases from J, with 13 bases between. Per the germline V gene, CDR1 is KGHDR and CDR2 is SFDVKD. CDR3 DNA: TGTGCCACCCAGGGGAGAGGGAACCAAGAGACCCAGTACTTC. It yields the protein CATQGRGNQETQYF.

This clonotype has just a few counts. The chain carries TRBV18 and TRBJ2-3; 7 nucleotides line up with TRBD2. The CDR3 contains 16 residues. Germline values: CDR1 KGHSH, CDR2 LQKENI. V lost 5 bases, J lost 0 bases, and 8 bases stayed unmatched. In nucleotides, the CDR3 is TGTGCCAGCTCAGCCTCCGGGACTACTAGCACAGATACGCAGTATTTT. This encodes CASSASGTTSTDTQYF. Full variable domain (remainder filled in from reference TRBV18 and TRBJ2-3): NAGVMQNPRHLVRRRGQEARLRCSPMKGHSHVYWYRQLPEEGLKFMVYLQKENIIDESGMPKERFSAEFPKEGPSILRIQQVVRGDSAAYFCASSASGTTSTDTQYFGPGTRLTVL.

In the case of this clonotype: The limits of the CDR3 on the DNA are not certain, so only TCRdb's listed CDR3 is given. The chain uses TRBV29-1 and TRBJ2-3. The CDR3 totals 15 residues, both ends included. Germline CDR1 SQVTM, CDR2 ANQGSEA. This CDR3 is CSVEEVTFGADTQYF.

This chain connects TRBV5-6 to TRBJ2-1; tentatively, D is TRBD1 (5 bases). CDR3 length equals 16 residues. V lost 6 bases to trimming and J lost 4 bases, with 20 bases between them. CDR1 is SGHDT, CDR2 YYEEEE, per germline. The CDR3 DNA follows: TGTGCCAGCACATCACGACCAGGGTTAGAATACAATGAGCAGTTCTTC. Its protein is CASTSRPGLEYNEQFF.

The CDR3 is CASSQDQDSYNEQFF. The CDR3 DNA follows: TGTGCCAGCAGCCAAGATCAAGATTCCTACAATGAGCAGTTCTTC. The J gene is TRBJ2-1, the V gene TRBV3-1; no definite D call. This CDR3 spans 15 amino acids. From germline, CDR1 is LGHDT and CDR2 YNNKEL (reference sequence). V lost 0 bases, J lost 1 base, and 7 bases lay in between.

This clonotype turned up a few times. The V call is TRBV29-1, the J call TRBJ1-1, with TRBD1 matching 9 bases. CDR3 length: 14 amino acids. V lost 3 bases and J lost 11; bases outside the gene matches: 13. Germline V gives CDR1 SQVTM, CDR2 ANQGSEA. CDR3 coding DNA: TGCAGCGTTGATCCGACAGGGGGGGTCGGTTTGGCTTTCTTT. It encodes CSVDPTGGVGLAFF.

CDR3 sequence: CASSLILGEEQYF. CDR3 coding DNA: TGTGCCAGCAGTTTGATACTAGGGGAAGAGCAGTACTTC. V is TRBV12-3 or TRBV12-4 and J is TRBJ2-5; D tentatively fits TRBD1 or TRBD2 (5 bases each). The V and J ends lost 3 bases and 11 bases respectively, with 16 bases between them. This CDR3 spans 13 amino acids.

V gene TRBV3-1 combines with J gene TRBJ1-2; perhaps TRBD1 as D (5 bases). Trimming removed 1 base from V and 7 bases from J, with 10 bases in between. The CDR3 runs 13 residues. Germline CDR1 LGHDT, CDR2 YNNKEL (reference sequence). CDR3: CASSQAGFRGYTF. The CDR3 nucleotides are TGTGCCAGCAGCCAAGCAGGGTTTCGTGGCTACACCTTC.

This sequence joins TRBV3-1 and TRBJ2-3, with D unclear. Germline lookup yields CDR1 LGHDT and CDR2 YNNKEL (reference sequence). Trimming cost V 1 base and J 4 bases, with 9 bases left between them. The CDR3 sequence is 14 residues long. CDR3 nucleotides: TGTGCCAGCAGCCAAGTAATGGACCCAGATACGCAGTATTTT. This gives the protein CASSQVMDPDTQYF.

The CDR3 sequence: CASSVGLQVLPTDTQYF. The CDR3 nucleotides are TGTGCCAGCAGCGTAGGGTTACAAGTCCTTCCCACAGATACGCAGTATTTT. J is TRBJ2-3 and V is TRBV9; D uncertain. The V and J ends lost 0 bases and 2 bases respectively, with 16 bases between them. Germline V CDR1 and CDR2: SGDLS, YYNGEE. The CDR3 has 17 residues.